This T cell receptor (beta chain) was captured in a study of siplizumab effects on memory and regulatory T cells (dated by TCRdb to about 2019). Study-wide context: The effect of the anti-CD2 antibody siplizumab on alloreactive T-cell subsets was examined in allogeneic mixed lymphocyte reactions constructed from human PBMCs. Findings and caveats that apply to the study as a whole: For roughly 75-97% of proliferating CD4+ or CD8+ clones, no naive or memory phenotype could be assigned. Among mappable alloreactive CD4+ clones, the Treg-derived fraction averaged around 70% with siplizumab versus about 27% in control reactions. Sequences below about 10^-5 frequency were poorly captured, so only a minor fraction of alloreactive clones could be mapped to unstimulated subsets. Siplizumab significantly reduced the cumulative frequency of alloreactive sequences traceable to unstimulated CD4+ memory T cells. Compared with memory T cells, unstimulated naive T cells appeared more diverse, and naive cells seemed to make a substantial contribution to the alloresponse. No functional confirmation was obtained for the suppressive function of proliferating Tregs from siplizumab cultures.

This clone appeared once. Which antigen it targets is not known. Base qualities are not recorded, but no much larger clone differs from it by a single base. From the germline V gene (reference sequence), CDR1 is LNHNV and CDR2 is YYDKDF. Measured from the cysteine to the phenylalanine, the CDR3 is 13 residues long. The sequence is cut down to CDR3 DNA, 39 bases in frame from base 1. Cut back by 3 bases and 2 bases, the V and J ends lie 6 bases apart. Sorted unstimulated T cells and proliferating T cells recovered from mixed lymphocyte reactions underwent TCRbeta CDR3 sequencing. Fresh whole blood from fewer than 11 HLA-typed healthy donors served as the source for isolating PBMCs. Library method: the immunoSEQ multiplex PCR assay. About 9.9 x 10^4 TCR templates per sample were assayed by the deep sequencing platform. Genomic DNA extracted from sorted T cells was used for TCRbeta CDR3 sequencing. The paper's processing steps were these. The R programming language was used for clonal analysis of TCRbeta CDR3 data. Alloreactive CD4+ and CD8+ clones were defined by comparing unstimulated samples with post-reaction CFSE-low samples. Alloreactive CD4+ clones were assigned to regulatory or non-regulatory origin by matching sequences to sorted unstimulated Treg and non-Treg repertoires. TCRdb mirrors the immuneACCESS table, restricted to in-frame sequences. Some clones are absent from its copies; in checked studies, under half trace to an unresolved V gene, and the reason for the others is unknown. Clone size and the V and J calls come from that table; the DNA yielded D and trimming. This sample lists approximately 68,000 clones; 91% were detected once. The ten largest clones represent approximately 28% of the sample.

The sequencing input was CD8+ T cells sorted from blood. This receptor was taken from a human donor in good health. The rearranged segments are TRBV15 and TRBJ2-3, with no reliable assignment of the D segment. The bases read TGTGCCACCAGCAGGCTGGACACAGATACGCAGTATTTT. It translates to CATSRLDTDTQYF. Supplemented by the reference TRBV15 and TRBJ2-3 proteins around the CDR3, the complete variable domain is DAMVIQNPRYQVTQFGKPVTLSCSQTLNHNVMYWYQQKSSQAPKLLFHYYDKDFNNEADTPDNFQSRRPNTSFCFLDIRSPGLGDTAMYLCATSRLDTDTQYFGPGTRLTVL.